The clone carrying this T cell receptor beta chain was detected only once. Its specificity is not known. PCR amplification relied on 60 Vbeta primers (plus 13 Jbeta primers). The method was immunoSEQ multiplex PCR; TCRdb's version includes in-frame clones alone and lacks a portion of them. The table includes about 130,000 clones, roughly three quarters detected once. This record belongs to a study of cytomegalovirus exposure and HLA in healthy donors. Overall study findings and caveats: The study recorded about 150 TCR beta chains that were cytomegalovirus-associated. Excluded were some V segments that proved indistinguishable, including TRBV6-2 and TRBV6-3.

Germline CDR1 and CDR2: MNHNY and SVGAGI (reference sequence). The CDR3 is 13 residues long. Between the trimmed V and J ends, which lost 4 bases and 2 bases, there was a span of 6 bases. The chain has TRBV6-6 and TRBJ1-3; D not resolved. This receptor was identified in a woman aged 40 to 50 in good health and CMV-seronegative. Sequencing was carried out using PBMCs. For the CDR3, the DNA is TGTGCCAGCAGTTTAACTCCTGGAAACACCATATATTTT. As protein: CASSLTPGNTIYF.